A selection of T cell receptor beta chains follows, all from one sample in a study of T cells after yellow fever vaccination. MiXCR, applied by TCRdb to the 5' RACE reads, yields one record per CDR3 protein. The top ten hold roughly an eighth of the sample, which has some 560,000 distinct CDR3 sequences, approximately 21% seen once. This specimen consisted of PBMCs, obtained 15 days after the yellow fever booster vaccination. All receptors derive from a man aged 25-45 years who received the YFV17D yellow fever vaccine. Both conserved end residues are part of each CDR3. A D gene is named only where the DNA matches it firmly. Clone size is not always given. Where it is, it says once, few, many or a class for expanded clones.

TRBV7-2,-,-,TRBJ2-7,TGTGCCAGCAGCGTACACGATTTAAGGTCGTCCGAGCAGTACTTC,CASSVHDLRSSEQYF
TRBV27,-,-,TRBJ2-7,TGTGCCACCAAAGGCGGCTATTCCTCGGTAGAGCAGTACTTC,CATKGGYSSVEQYF
TRBV6-6,few,-,TRBJ1-1,TGTGCCAGCAGTTATGACGAAGCTTTCTTT,CASSYDEAFF
TRBV7-2,-,-,TRBJ1-1,TGTGCCAGCAGCTTCCGGACGGTCGAGAACACTGAAGCTTTCTTT,CASSFRTVENTEAFF
TRBV7-2,few,TRBD2,TRBJ2-5,TGTGCCAGCAGCTTAGACGGCGGGAGGGGCTGGGAGACCCAGTACTTC,CASSLDGGRGWETQYF
TRBV7-2,few,-,TRBJ2-1,TGTGCCAGCAGCTTAAAGGCGCATGAGCAGTTCTTC,CASSLKAHEQFF
TRBV5-5,-,TRBD1,TRBJ1-5,TGTGCCAGCAGCTTCGGACAGGGTTGGCAGCCCCAGCATTTT,CASSFGQGWQPQHF
TRBV11-2,-,-,TRBJ2-1,TGTGCCAGCAGCTTAGATCCCGGGACCGCGAATGAGCAGTTCTTC,CASSLDPGTANEQFF
TRBV7-2,few,-,TRBJ2-6,TGTGCCAGCGGAACGTACTCTGGGGCCAACGTCCTGACTTTC,CASGTYSGANVLTF
TRBV12-3/TRBV12-4,-,-,TRBJ2-6,TGTGCCAGCGACCGCATTTGGGGGAATGGGGCCAACGTCCTGACTTTC,CASDRIWGNGANVLTF